This record concerns one T cell receptor beta chain sequence. Its antigen is undetermined. The data belong to a study of shared clonotypes between healthy human individuals. Study background: Participating donors consisted of two women and a few men aged 18 to 49.

Healthy HIV-negative adults without recent acute infections or vaccinations served as donors. Some clones are missing from TCRdb's copy, which holds only in-frame ones; the method was immunoSEQ multiplex PCR. The sample contains more than 900,000 clones, around 78% of which appear only once. The CDR3 extends over 16 amino acids. Trimming pared 4 bases from V and 8 bases from J, leaving 21 bases between. CDR1 is MDHEN, CDR2 SYDVKM, per germline. General study results and limits: Relative to memory subsets, naive subsets generally showed larger estimated richness.

Sequencing was done on a sample of memory CD4+ T cells from PBMCs. Subset meaning: CD45RA-negative fraction. The rearrangement joins TRBV28 to TRBJ2-4; D uncertain. The sequence came from a man aged 18-30 years in good health. Some clones in this sample may be carry-over from other donors' samples. The CDR3 coding sequence is TGTGCCAGCAGTTCCCAATTATGGGCGTCTGCGGACATTCAGTACTTC. Translated, it gives CASSSQLWASADIQYF. The full variable domain, rest sourced from reference TRBV28 and TRBJ2-4, is DVKVTQSSRYLVKRTGEKVFLECVQDMDHENMFWYRQDPGLGLRLIYFSYDVKMKEKGDIPEGYSVSREKKERFSLILESASTNQTSMYLCASSSQLWASADIQYFGAGTRLSVL.